The T cell receptor beta chain described here comes from a study of T cell responses to AZD1222 COVID-19 vaccine. With V trimmed by 3 bases and J by 4 bases, 3 bases remained unmatched. The CDR3 runs 15 residues. Germline V gene lookup returns CDR1 SGHTA and CDR2 FQGTGA. This table comes from immunoSEQ multiplex PCR, and its TCRdb copy is limited to in-frame clones, with some not included. The sample includes 150,000 or so clones, approximately 91% of them seen just once. V usage is TRBV7-3 and J usage is TRBJ2-1; 10 bases fit TRBD2. Source: peripheral blood, taken 28 days after the second AZD1222 dose. The source of this sequence is an adult who received the AZD1222 COVID-19 vaccine. The CDR3 here is CASSFGLAAYNEQFF. The CDR3 DNA reads TGTGCCAGCAGCTTCGGACTAGCGGCTTACAATGAGCAGTTCTTC. Supplemented by reference TRBV7-3 and TRBJ2-1, the full variable domain reads GAGVSQTPSNKVTEKGKYVELRCDPISGHTALYWYRQSLGQGPEFLIYFQGTGAADDSGLPNDRFFAVRPEGSVSTLKIQRTERGDSAVYLCASSFGLAAYNEQFFGPGTRLTVL.